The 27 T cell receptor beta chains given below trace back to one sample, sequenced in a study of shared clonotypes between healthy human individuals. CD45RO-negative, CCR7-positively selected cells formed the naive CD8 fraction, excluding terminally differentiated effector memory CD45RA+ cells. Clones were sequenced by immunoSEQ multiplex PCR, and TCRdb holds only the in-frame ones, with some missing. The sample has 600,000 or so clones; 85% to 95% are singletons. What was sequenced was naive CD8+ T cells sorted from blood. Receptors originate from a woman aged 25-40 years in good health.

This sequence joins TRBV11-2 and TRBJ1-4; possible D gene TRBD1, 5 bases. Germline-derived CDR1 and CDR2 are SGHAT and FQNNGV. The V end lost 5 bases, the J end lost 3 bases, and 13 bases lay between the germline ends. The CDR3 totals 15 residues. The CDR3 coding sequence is TGTGCCAGCAGCCGACCTCCGGGGGCTAATGAAAAACTGTTTTTT. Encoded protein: CASSRPPGANEKLFF. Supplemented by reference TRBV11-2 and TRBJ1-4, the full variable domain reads EAGVAQSPRYKIIEKRQSVAFWCNPISGHATLYWYQQILGQGPKLLIQFQNNGVVDDSQLPKDRFSAERLKGVDSTLKIQPAKLEDSAVYLCASSRPPGANEKLFFGSGTQLSVL.

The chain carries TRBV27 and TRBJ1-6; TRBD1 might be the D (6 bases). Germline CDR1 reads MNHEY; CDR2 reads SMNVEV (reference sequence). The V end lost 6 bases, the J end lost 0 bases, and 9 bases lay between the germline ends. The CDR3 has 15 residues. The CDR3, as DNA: TGTGCCAGCAGGGAGGACAGCTCCTATAATTCACCCCTCCACTTT. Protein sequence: CASREDSSYNSPLHF.

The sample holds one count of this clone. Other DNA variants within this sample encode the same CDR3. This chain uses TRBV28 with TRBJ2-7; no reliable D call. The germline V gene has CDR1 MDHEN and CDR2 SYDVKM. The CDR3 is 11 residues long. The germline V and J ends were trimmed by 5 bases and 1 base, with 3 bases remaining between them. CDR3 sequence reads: CASSGSYEQYF. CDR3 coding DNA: TGTGCCAGCAGTGGGTCCTACGAGCAGTACTTC.

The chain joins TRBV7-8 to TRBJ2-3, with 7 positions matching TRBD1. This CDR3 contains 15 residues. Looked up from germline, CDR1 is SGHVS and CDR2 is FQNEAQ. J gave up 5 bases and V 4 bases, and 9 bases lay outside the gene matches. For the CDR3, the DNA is TGTGCCAGCAGCTCCCCCGACAGGGTTGGAGATACGCAGTATTTT. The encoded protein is CASSSPDRVGDTQYF.

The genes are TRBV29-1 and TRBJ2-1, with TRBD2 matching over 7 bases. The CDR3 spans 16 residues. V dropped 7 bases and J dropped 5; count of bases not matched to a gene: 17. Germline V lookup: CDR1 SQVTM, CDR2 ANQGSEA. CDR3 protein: CSAAGVPSGTHNEQFF. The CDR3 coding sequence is TGCAGCGCCGCCGGGGTTCCTAGCGGTACCCACAATGAGCAGTTCTTC.

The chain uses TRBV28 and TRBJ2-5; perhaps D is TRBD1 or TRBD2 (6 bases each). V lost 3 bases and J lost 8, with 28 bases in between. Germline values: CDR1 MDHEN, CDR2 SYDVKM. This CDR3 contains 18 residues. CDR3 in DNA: TGTGCCAGCAGTTTTCTAAGGGGGGATTACCGGGACACCAATACCCAGTACTTC. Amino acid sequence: CASSFLRGDYRDTNTQYF.

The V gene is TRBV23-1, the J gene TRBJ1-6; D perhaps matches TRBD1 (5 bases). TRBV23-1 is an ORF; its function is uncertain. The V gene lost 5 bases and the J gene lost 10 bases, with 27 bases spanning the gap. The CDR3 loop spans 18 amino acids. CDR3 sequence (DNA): TGCGCCAGCAGTAATACCGGGAACCCCGGGGCGGTGAGGTCACCCCTCCACTTT. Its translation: CASSNTGNPGAVRSPLHF.

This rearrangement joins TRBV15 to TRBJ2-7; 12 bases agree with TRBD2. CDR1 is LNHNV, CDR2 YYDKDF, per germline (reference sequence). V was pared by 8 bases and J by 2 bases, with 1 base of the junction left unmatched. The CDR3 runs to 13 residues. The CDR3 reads CATSSGRAYEQYF. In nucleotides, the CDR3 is TGTGCCACCTCTAGCGGGAGGGCCTACGAGCAGTACTTC.

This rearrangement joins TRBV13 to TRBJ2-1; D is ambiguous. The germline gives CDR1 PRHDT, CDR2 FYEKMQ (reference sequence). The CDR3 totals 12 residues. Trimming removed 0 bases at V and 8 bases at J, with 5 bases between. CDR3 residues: CASSLGPDEQFF. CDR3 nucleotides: TGTGCCAGCAGCTTAGGTCCGGATGAGCAGTTCTTC.

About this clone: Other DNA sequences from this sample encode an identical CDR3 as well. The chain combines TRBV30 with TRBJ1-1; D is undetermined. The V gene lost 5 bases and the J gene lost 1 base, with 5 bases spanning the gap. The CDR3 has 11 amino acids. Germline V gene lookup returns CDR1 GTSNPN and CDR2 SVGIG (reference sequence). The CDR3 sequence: CAWGRNTEAFF. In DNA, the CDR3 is TGTGCCTGGGGCCGGAACACTGAAGCTTTCTTT.

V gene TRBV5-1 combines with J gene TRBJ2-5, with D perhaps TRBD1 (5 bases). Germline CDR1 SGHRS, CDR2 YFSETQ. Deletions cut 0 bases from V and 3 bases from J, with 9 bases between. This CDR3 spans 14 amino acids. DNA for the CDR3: TGCGCCAGCAGCTTGGGGACAAGAGAAGAGACCCAGTACTTC. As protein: CASSLGTREETQYF.

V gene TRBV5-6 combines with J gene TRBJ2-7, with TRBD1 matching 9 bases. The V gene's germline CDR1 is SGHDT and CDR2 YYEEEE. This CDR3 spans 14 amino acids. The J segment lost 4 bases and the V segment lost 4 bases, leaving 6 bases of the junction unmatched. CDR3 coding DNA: TGTGCCAGCAGCGAGGGACAGGGACTTTACGAGCAGTACTTC. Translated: CASSEGQGLYEQYF.

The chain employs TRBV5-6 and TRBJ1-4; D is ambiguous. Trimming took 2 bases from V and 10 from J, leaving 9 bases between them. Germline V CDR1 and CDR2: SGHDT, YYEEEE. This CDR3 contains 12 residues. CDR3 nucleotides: TGTGCCAGCAGCTTAAGGACCCCAAAACTGTTTTTT. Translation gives CASSLRTPKLFF.

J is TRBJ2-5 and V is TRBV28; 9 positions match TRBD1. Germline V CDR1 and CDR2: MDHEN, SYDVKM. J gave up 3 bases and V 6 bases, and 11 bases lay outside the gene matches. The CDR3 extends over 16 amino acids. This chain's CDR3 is CASSQPPGQGKETQYF. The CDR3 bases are TGTGCCAGCAGCCAACCCCCGGGACAGGGAAAAGAGACCCAGTACTTC. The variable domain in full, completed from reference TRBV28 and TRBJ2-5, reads DVKVTQSSRYLVKRTGEKVFLECVQDMDHENMFWYRQDPGLGLRLIYFSYDVKMKEKGDIPEGYSVSREKKERFSLILESASTNQTSMYLCASSQPPGQGKETQYFGPGTRLLVL.

The CDR3 coding sequence is TGTGCCAGCTCACTGCTCGACAGGGCCTACGAGCAGTACTTC. This encodes CASSLLDRAYEQYF. The chain employs TRBV18 and TRBJ2-7; 7 positions match TRBD1. The CDR3 consists of 14 residues. Per germline, CDR1 KGHSH and CDR2 LQKENI. V was clipped by 4 bases and J by 2 bases; unmatched bases: 5.

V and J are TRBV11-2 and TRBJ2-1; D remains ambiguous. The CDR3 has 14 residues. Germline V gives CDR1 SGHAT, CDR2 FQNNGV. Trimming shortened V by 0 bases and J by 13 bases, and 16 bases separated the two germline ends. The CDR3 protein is CASSLDRRRAEQFF. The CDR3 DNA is TGTGCCAGCAGCTTAGATCGCAGGCGCGCTGAACAGTTCTTC.

CDR3 amino acids: CASSFSSGRYVTQYF. CDR3 DNA sequence: TGTGCCAGCAGTTTCTCTAGCGGGAGGTATGTGACGCAGTATTTT. V usage is TRBV27 and J usage is TRBJ2-3, with 11 bases matching TRBD2. The germline CDR1 and CDR2 sequences are MNHEY and SMNVEV (reference sequence). Trimming at V came to 3 bases and at J to 9 bases, leaving 8 bases not matched to a gene. The CDR3 is 15 residues long.

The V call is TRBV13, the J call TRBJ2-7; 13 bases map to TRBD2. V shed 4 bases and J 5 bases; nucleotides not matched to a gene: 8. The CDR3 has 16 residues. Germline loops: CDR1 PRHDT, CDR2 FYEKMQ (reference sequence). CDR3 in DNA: TGTGCCAGCAGCTCGCTGCCGGGACTAGCGGGACACGAGCAGTACTTC. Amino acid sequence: CASSSLPGLAGHEQYF. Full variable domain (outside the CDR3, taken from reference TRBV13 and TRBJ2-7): AAGVIQSPRHLIKEKRETATLKCYPIPRHDTVYWYQQGPGQDPQFLISFYEKMQSDKGSIPDRFSAQQFSDYHSELNMSSLELGDSALYFCASSSLPGLAGHEQYFGPGTRLTVT.

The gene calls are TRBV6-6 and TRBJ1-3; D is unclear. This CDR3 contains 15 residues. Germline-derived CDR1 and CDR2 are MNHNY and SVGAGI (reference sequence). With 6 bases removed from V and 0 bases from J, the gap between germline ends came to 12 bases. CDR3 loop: CASSETDYSGNTIYF. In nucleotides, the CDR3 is TGTGCCAGCAGCGAGACGGACTACTCTGGAAACACCATATATTTT.

In nucleotides, the CDR3 is TGTGCCAGCAGTGAGTATGGCGAAGATACGCAGTATTTT. As protein: CASSEYGEDTQYF. The chain uses TRBV2 and TRBJ2-3; no clear D. V was trimmed by 3 bases and J by 5 bases, leaving 9 bases between them. This CDR3 contains 13 residues. Germline CDR1 reads SNHLY; CDR2 reads FYNNEI.

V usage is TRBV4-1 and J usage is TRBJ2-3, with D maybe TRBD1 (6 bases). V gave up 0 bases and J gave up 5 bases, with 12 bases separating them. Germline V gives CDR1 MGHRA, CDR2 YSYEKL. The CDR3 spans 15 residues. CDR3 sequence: CASSQEAQGLDTQYF. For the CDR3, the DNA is TGCGCCAGCAGCCAAGAAGCACAGGGATTAGATACGCAGTATTTT.

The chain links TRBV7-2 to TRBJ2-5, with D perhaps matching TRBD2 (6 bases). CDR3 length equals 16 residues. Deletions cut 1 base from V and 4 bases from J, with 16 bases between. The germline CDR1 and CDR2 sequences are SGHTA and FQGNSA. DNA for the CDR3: TGTGCCAGCAGCTTAGTGCAGGGTTTGGAGGGAGAGACCCAGTACTTC. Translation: CASSLVQGLEGETQYF.

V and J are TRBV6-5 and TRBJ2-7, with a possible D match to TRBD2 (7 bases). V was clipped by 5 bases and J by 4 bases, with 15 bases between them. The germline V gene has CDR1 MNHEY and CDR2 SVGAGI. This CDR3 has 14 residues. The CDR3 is CASSDEGGLYEQYF. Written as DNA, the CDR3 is TGTGCCAGCAGTGACGAGGGGGGGCTATACGAGCAGTACTTC.

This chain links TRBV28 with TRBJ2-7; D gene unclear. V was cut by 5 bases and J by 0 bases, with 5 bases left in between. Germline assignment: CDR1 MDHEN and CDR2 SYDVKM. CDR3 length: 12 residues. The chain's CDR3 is CASSTFSYEQYF. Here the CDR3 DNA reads TGTGCCAGCAGTACTTTCTCCTACGAGCAGTACTTC.

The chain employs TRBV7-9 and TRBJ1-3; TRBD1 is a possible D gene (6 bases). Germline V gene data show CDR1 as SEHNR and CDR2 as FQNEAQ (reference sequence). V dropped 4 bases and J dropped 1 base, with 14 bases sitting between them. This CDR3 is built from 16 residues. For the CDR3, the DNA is TGTGCCAGCAGCTCATACATACAGGGTTCTGGAAACACCATATATTTT. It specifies CASSSYIQGSGNTIYF.

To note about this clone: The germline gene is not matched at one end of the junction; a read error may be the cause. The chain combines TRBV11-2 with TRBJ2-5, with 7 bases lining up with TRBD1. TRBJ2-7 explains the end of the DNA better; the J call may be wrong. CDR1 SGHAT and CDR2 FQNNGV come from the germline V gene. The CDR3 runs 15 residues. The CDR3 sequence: CASSVETGSSYEQYF. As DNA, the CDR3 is TGTGCCAGCAGCGTAGAGACAGGGAGCTCCTACGAGCAGTACTTC.

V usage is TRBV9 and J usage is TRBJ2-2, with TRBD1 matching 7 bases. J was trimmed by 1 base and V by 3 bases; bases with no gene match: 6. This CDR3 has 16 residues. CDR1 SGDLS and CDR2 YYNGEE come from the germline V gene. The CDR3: CASSAPTGMNTGELFF. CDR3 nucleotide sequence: TGTGCCAGCAGCGCCCCGACAGGGATGAACACCGGGGAGCTGTTTTTT.